This T cell receptor beta chain was recorded in a study of cytomegalovirus exposure and HLA in healthy donors. Study-wide results and caveats: CMV serostatus was the only recorded immune exposure for donors. Data from an earlier analysis indicated that most TCR beta V segments were productive either about 87% or about 30% of the time. Some V segments (TRBV6-2 and TRBV6-3 among them) were excluded as indistinguishable.

PCR employed 60 Vbeta and 13 Jbeta primers. Using immunoSEQ multiplex PCR, the repertoire was profiled, and TCRdb retains in-frame clones only, with some absent. The data show about 89,000 clones, roughly three quarters seen once. The CDR3 consists of 16 residues. Germline V gene data show CDR1 as SEHNR and CDR2 as FQNEAQ (reference sequence). Trimming stripped 1 base from V and 2 bases from J, with 11 bases between. This clone appeared once. The antigen remains unidentified. V is TRBV7-9 and J is TRBJ2-2; maybe TRBD1 (5 bases). The sequence was obtained from a young man in good health and CMV-seronegative. The sample comprised PBMCs. CDR3 sequence reads: CASSLEFTGNTGELFF. The CDR3 bases are TGTGCCAGCAGCTTAGAGTTCACAGGAAACACCGGGGAGCTGTTTTTT.